The clone carrying this TCR beta chain was observed many times. Its antigen is unidentified. MiXCR, run by TCRdb on the reads, gives a single entry per CDR3 protein. The table records around 530,000 distinct CDR3 sequences, about 15% of them present only once. This sample is part of a study of T cell repertoires in cytomegalovirus infection. The CDR3 is 15 amino acids. Trimming cost V 1 base and J 2 bases, with 10 bases left between them. Germline assignment: CDR1 MGHRA and CDR2 YSYEKL. Study outcomes and limitations: HLA-C-restricted CMV clonotypes gave the most frequent clonotype in two of eight donors.

This TCR came from a human donor in good health (CMV status not recorded). Some clones in this sample may be carry-over from other donors' samples. This chain links TRBV4-1 with TRBJ2-3; D possibly corresponds to TRBD2 (5 bases). Sequenced input: CD8+ T cells from PBMCs. The CDR3 DNA follows: TGCGCCAGCAGCCAAGTTACTCTAGCCACAGATACGCAGTATTTT. Its translation is CASSQVTLATDTQYF.